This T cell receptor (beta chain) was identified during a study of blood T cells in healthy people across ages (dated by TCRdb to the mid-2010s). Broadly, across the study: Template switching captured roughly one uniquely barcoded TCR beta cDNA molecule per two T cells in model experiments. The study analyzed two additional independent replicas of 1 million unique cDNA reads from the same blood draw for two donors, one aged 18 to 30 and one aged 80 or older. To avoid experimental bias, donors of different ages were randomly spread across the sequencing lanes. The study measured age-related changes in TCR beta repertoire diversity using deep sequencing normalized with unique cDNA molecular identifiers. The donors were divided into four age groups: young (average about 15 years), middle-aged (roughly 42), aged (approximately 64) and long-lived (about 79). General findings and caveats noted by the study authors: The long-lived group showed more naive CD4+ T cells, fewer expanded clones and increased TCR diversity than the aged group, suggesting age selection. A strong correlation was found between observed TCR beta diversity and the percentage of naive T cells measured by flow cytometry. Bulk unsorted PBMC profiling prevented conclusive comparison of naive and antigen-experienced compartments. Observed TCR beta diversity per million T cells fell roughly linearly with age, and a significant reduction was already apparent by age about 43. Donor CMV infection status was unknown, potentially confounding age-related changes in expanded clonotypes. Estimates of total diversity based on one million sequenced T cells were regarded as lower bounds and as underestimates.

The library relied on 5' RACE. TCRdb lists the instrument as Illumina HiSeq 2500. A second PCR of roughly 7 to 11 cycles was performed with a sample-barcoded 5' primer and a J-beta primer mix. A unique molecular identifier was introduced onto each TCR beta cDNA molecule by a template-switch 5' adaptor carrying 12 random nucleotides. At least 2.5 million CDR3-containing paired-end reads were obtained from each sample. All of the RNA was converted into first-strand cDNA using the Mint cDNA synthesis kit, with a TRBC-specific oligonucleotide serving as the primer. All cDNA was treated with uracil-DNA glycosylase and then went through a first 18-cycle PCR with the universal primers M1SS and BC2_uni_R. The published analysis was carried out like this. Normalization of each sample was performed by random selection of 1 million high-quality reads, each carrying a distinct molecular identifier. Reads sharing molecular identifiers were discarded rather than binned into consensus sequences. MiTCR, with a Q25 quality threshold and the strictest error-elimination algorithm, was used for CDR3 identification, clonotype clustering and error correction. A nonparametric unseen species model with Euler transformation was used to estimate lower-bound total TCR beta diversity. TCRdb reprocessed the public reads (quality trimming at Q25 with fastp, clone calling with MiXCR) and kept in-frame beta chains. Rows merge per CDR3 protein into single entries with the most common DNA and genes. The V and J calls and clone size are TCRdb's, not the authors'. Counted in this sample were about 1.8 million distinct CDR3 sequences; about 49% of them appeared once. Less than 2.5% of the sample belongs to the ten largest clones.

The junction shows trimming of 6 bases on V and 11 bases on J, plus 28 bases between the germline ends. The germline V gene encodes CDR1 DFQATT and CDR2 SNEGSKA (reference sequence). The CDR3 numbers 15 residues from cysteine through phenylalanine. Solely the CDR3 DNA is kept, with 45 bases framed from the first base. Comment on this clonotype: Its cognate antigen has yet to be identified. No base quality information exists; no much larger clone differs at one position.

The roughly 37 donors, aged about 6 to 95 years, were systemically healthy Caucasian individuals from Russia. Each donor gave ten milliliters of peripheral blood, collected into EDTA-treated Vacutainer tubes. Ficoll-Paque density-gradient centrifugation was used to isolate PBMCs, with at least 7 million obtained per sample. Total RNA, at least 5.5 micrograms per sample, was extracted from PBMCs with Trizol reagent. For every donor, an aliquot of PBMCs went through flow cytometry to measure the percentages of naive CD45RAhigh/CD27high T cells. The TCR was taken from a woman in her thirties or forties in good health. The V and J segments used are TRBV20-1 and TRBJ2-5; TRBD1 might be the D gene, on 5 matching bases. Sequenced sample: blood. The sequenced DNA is TGCAGTGCCTCGGACATCCTTAGGTCCGACAATGAGCAGTACTTC. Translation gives CSASDILRSDNEQYF.